These T cell receptor beta chains were read from a single sample in a study of cytomegalovirus exposure and HLA in healthy donors. Clones were read by immunoSEQ multiplex PCR, and TCRdb kept only the in-frame ones, dropping some. Of around 110,000 clones detected, around a tenth appear once; the ten largest clones hold 3%. The sample taken for sequencing was PBMCs. These receptors all stem from a man between 25 and 39 years old in good health and CMV-seronegative. Each CDR3 is given with its conserved first and last residue. The D gene is left open where the match is weak. Clone sizes are given selectively: once, few, many, or a class where the clone is expanded.

NA TRBJ1-2 TRBV6-5 TRBD1 CASSDRGPNYGYPF TGTGCCAGCAGTGACAGGGGCCCTAACTATGGCTACCCCTTC
few TRBJ2-1 TRBV27 NA CASSSSGKGDYEQFF TGTGCCAGCAGTTCAAGCGGGAAGGGGGATTATGAGCAGTTCTTC
few TRBJ2-3 TRBV7-9 TRBD2 CASSDKAGLAGTSTDTQYF TGTGCCAGCAGCGATAAGGCCGGACTAGCGGGTACTAGCACAGATACGCAGTATTTT
NA TRBJ1-1 TRBV7-6 NA CASSSPPSRGRNMNTEAFF TGTGCCAGCAGCTCTCCCCCCTCAAGGGGAAGGAACATGAACACTGAAGCTTTCTTT
few TRBJ1-1 TRBV7-9 NA CASSLDSGSTEAFF TGTGCCAGCAGCTTAGACTCGGGGAGCACTGAAGCTTTCTTT
few TRBJ1-4 TRBV4-1 NA CASSAQGPNDKLFF TGCGCCAGCAGCGCACAGGGTCCCAATGACAAACTGTTTTTT
NA TRBJ1-4 TRBV28 NA CASSFQGNANEKLFF TGTGCCAGCAGTTTTCAGGGAAATGCTAATGAAAAACTGTTTTTT
few TRBJ1-4 TRBV7-3 NA CASSLTGSPNEKLFF TGTGCCAGCAGCTTAACGGGTAGCCCTAATGAAAAACTGTTTTTT
few TRBJ2-7 TRBV5-1 TRBD1 CASSLDGRGNYEQYF TGCGCCAGCAGCTTGGACGGCAGGGGGAACTACGAGCAGTACTTC
few TRBJ1-1 TRBV11-1 NA CASSSRAAREAFF TGTGCCAGCAGCTCCCGTGCCGCACGGGAAGCTTTCTTT
NA TRBJ1-5 TRBV19 NA CASSTPWGGPNQPQHF TGTGCCAGTAGTACCCCTTGGGGAGGCCCCAATCAGCCCCAGCATTTT
NA TRBJ1-1 TRBV5-4 TRBD1 CASSLPQGKTEAFF TGTGCCAGCAGCTTACCACAGGGGAAAACTGAAGCTTTCTTT
NA TRBJ2-3 TRBV20-1 NA CSASLGAQYF TGCAGTGCTAGTTTAGGGGCGCAGTATTTT
few TRBJ1-2 TRBV9 NA CASSVVSTEVYGYTF TGTGCCAGCAGCGTAGTATCGACGGAGGTGTACGGCTACACCTTC
NA TRBJ2-7 TRBV10-1 NA CASSELAGEQYF TGCGCCAGCAGTGAGCTGGCAGGCGAGCAGTACTTC
NA TRBJ2-6 TRBV5-6 NA CASSFGAGANVLTF TGTGCCAGCAGCTTCGGGGCTGGGGCCAACGTCCTGACTTTC
few TRBJ2-2 TRBV12-5 NA CASAPQESKHDGELFF TGTGCTAGTGCTCCACAGGAGTCTAAACACGACGGGGAGCTGTTTTTT
few TRBJ1-5 TRBV7-9 NA CASSPNTGSNQPQHF TGTGCCAGCAGCCCGAACACAGGGAGTAATCAGCCCCAGCATTTT
NA TRBJ2-5 TRBV5-1 NA CASSFGRGTQETQYF TGCGCCAGCAGCTTCGGCAGGGGAACCCAAGAGACCCAGTACTTC
NA TRBJ2-2 TRBV7-2 TRBD1 CASSLRGQGTGELFF TGTGCCAGCAGCTTACGAGGACAGGGTACCGGGGAGCTGTTTTTT
few TRBJ1-2 TRBV20-1 TRBD1 CSARQGGGYTF TGCAGTGCTAGACAGGGGGGTGGCTACACCTTC
NA TRBJ1-2 TRBV5-4 NA CASSLPPPGNYGYTF TGTGCCAGCAGCTTGCCACCCCCCGGGAACTATGGCTACACCTTC
NA TRBJ2-7 TRBV7-2 TRBD1 CASSQSRGRLHEQYF TGTGCCAGCAGCCAATCCAGGGGGCGTCTCCACGAGCAGTACTTC
NA TRBJ1-3 TRBV4-3 TRBD1 CASSQAQQGAGSGNTIYF TGCGCCAGCAGCCAAGCCCAACAGGGGGCTGGATCTGGAAACACCATATATTTT
NA TRBJ1-5 TRBV19 NA CASSMSRGHQPQHF TGTGCCAGTAGTATGAGCAGGGGTCATCAGCCCCAGCATTTT
few TRBJ1-4 TRBV19 NA CASSQATNEKLFF TGTGCCAGTAGTCAGGCAACTAATGAAAAACTGTTTTTT
NA TRBJ2-7 TRBV7-2 NA CASSLGGSLNEQYF TGTGCCAGCAGCTTAGGAGGGAGTTTGAACGAGCAGTACTTC
NA TRBJ2-1 TRBV27 NA CASSLYNGGEQFF TGTGCCAGCAGTTTATACAACGGGGGTGAGCAGTTCTTC
NA TRBJ1-3 TRBV7-9 NA CASSFPLTGASGNTIYF TGTGCCAGCAGCTTTCCCCTGACAGGCGCCTCTGGAAACACCATATATTTT
NA TRBJ2-6 TRBV4-1 NA CASSQEGAGANVLTF TGCGCCAGCAGCCAAGAAGGGGCTGGGGCCAACGTCCTGACTTTC
NA TRBJ2-3 TRBV5-6 NA CASSHTGSADTQYF TGTGCCAGCAGCCACACAGGGAGTGCAGATACGCAGTATTTT
NA TRBJ2-3 TRBV4-3 NA CASSHTRTDTQYF TGCGCCAGCAGCCACACTCGCACAGATACGCAGTATTTT
NA TRBJ2-1 TRBV2 TRBD2 CASSTRLAGGPLNEQFF TGTGCCAGCAGTACACGACTAGCGGGAGGTCCGTTGAATGAGCAGTTCTTC
NA TRBJ2-2 TRBV25-1 TRBD1 CASRRTGDTGELFF TGTGCCAGCAGGAGGACAGGGGACACCGGGGAGCTGTTTTTT
NA TRBJ1-3 TRBV4-1 NA CASSQGQRSTGNTIYF TGCGCCAGCAGCCAAGGACAGCGATCAACTGGAAACACCATATATTTT
few TRBJ1-6 TRBV30 TRBD1 CAWSKLTGQINSPLHF TGTGCCTGGAGTAAGCTGACGGGACAGATTAATTCACCCCTCCACTTT
few TRBJ1-5 TRBV7-9 NA CASSSQGSNQPQHF TGTGCCAGCAGCTCCCAGGGAAGCAATCAGCCCCAGCATTTT
few TRBJ2-3 TRBV30 TRBD2 CAWSSGLAVTDTQYF TGTGCCTGGAGTAGCGGACTAGCGGTCACAGATACGCAGTATTTT
NA TRBJ2-7 TRBV28 TRBD2 CASRGLADSYEQYF TGTGCCAGCAGAGGACTAGCGGACTCCTACGAGCAGTACTTC
NA TRBJ2-3 TRBV7-3 NA CASSPVLRGSMDTQYF TGTGCCAGCAGCCCAGTCCTAAGGGGGAGCATGGATACGCAGTATTTT
few TRBJ1-5 TRBV19 NA CASIRQPQHF TGTGCCAGTATACGGCAGCCCCAGCATTTT
NA TRBJ2-5 TRBV6-1 TRBD2 CASSDREGEAQYF TGTGCCAGCAGTGACAGGGAGGGAGAGGCCCAGTACTTC
NA TRBJ2-7 TRBV27 NA CASSLDGTYEQYF TGTGCCAGCAGCCTAGACGGAACCTACGAGCAGTACTTC
NA TRBJ2-2 TRBV18 NA CASSPQFRDGELFF TGTGCCAGCTCACCACAATTCCGGGACGGGGAGCTGTTTTTT
NA TRBJ1-4 TRBV6-6 NA CASSYVGRQDEKLFF TGTGCCAGCAGTTACGTGGGGAGGCAAGATGAAAAACTGTTTTTT
few TRBJ2-1 TRBV27 TRBD2 CASSLRSTSGRTYNEQFF TGTGCCAGCAGTTTACGAAGTACTAGCGGGAGAACCTACAATGAGCAGTTCTTC
NA TRBJ2-2 TRBV25-1 NA CASSPRGGGELFF TGTGCCAGCAGTCCCAGGGGTGGCGGGGAGCTGTTTTTT